This T cell receptor beta chain emerged from a study of CD8+CD57+ T cells in acquired aplastic anemia. At the level of the study: Sorted CD4+ and CD8+ cells gave a mean 3.2 ug DNA, range 0.2 to 27.4 ug. Study-level results: Patients were compared with controls for CD8+ Simpson's diversity, and no significant difference emerged.

This clonotype was counted a few times. Its antigen is as yet unknown. Genomic DNA constituted the template upon which TCR beta VDJ and CDR3 profiling was performed. Each CDR3 protein gets one entry after TCRdb re-called the reads with MiXCR. The sample includes about 180,000 distinct CDR3 sequences, 35% to 50% of them seen just once. CDR3 length: 14 amino acids. CDR1 and CDR2 (germline): SNHLY, FYNNEI. Trimming stripped 8 bases from V and 5 bases from J, with 13 bases between. Material: sorted CD4+, CD8+, or CD8+CD57+ T cells (not recorded which) from PBMCs. V usage is TRBV2 and J usage is TRBJ1-6; D is unresolved. The clonotype originates from a human donor in good health. CDR3 sequence reads: CASATSRNNSPLHF. As DNA, the CDR3 is TGTGCCAGCGCCACATCTCGGAATAATTCACCCCTCCACTTT.